Only a few counts were recorded for the clone carrying this T cell receptor beta chain. These data belong to a study of blood T cells in healthy people across ages. Trimming removed 10 bases from V and 6 bases from J; junction bases left unmatched: 11. The CDR3 totals 14 residues. A J-beta primer mix and a sample-barcoded 5' primer were used in a second PCR of about 6 to 12 cycles. A single record per CDR3 protein comes from TCRdb applying MiXCR to the 5' RACE reads. The table shows 1.2 million to 1.5 million distinct CDR3 sequences, with roughly 60% occurring only once. The sequenced material came from blood. The V gene is TRBV12-3 or TRBV12-4, the J gene TRBJ2-3, with 9 bases fitting TRBD1. The sequence derives from a young man in good health. CDR3 nucleotide sequence: TGTGCCAACGGGGGACAGGGAGGTGTTGATACGCAGTATTTT. It yields the protein CANGGQGGVDTQYF.